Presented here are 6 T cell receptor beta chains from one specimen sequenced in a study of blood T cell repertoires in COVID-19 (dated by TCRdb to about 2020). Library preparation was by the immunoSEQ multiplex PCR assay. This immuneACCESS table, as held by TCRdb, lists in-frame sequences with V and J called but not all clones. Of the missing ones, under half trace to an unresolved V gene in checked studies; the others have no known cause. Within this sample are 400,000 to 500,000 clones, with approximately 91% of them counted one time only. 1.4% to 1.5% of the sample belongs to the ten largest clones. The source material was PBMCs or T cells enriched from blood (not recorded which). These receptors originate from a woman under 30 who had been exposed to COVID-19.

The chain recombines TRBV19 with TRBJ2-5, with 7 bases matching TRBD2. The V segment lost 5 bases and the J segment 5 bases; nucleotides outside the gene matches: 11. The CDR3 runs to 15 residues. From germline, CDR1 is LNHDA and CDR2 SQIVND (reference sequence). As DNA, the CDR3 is TGTGCCAGTAGTTCTAGCGGTCCTGGAATGGAGACCCAGTACTTC. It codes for CASSSSGPGMETQYF.

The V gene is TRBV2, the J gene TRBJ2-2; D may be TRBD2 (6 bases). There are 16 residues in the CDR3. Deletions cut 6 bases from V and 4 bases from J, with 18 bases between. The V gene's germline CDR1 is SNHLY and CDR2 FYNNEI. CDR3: CASRAPLASPTGELFF. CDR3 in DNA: TGTGCCAGCAGGGCCCCACTAGCTTCCCCCACCGGGGAGCTGTTTTTT.

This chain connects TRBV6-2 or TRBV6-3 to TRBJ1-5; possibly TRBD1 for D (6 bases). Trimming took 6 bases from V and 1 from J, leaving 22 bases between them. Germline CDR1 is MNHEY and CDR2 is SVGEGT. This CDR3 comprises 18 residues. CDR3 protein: CASSPILWTDSSNQPQHF. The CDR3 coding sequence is TGTGCCAGCAGCCCGATACTCTGGACAGACTCCAGCAATCAGCCCCAGCATTTT.

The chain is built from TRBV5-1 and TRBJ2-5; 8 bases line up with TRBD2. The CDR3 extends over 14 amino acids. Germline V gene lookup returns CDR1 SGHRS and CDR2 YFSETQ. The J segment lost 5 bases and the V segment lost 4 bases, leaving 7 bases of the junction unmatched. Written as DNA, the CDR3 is TGCGCCAGCAGCCCGGGACTAGATCTCGAGACCCAGTACTTC. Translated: CASSPGLDLETQYF.

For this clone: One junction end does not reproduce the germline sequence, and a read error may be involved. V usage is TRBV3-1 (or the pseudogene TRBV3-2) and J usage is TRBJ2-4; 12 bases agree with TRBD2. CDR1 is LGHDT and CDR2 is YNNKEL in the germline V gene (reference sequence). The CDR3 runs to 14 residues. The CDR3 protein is CASSPRELAGGTDF. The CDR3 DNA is TGTGCCAGCAGCCCTAGAGAACTAGCGGGGGGCACAGACTTC.

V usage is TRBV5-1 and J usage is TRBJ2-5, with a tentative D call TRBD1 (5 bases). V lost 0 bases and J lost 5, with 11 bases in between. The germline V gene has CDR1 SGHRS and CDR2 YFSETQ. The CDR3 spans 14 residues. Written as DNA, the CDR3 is TGCGCCAGCAGCTTGGTTGACAGCCAGGAGACCCAGTACTTC. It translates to CASSLVDSQETQYF.